One and the same sample provided the 17 T cell receptor beta chains below, sequenced in a study of T-cell memory formation after mild COVID-19. From the 5' RACE reads, TCRdb called clonotypes with MiXCR, one entry per CDR3 protein. Among 470,000 or so distinct CDR3 sequences listed, roughly 18% were seen once. The sample consisted of PBMCs or a T cell subset sorted from them (not recorded which). The receptor source for this set is a man aged 18 to 35 who had mild COVID-19 (a few samples of this study predate the infection). Cell type and time point are not known.

The V call is TRBV4-1, the J call TRBJ2-7; D remains unclear. Germline CDR1 is MGHRA and CDR2 is YSYEKL. This CDR3 comprises 15 residues. The germline V and J ends were trimmed by 6 bases and 3 bases, with 18 bases remaining between them. CDR3 amino acids: CASSPAPGGNYEQYF. In DNA form, the CDR3 reads TGCGCCAGCAGTCCAGCACCGGGCGGTAACTACGAGCAGTACTTC.

A few counts support this clonotype. The CDR3 here is CASSLGTPPSNTEAFF. In DNA, the CDR3 is TGTGCCAGCAGCTTAGGAACCCCACCGTCGAACACTGAAGCTTTCTTT. This rearrangement joins TRBV11-2 to TRBJ1-1; no definite D call. Germline V lookup: CDR1 SGHAT, CDR2 FQNNGV. This CDR3 comprises 16 residues. Deletions cut 1 base from V and 1 base from J, with 13 bases between.

This clonotype was found a few times. This sequence joins TRBV7-2 and TRBJ2-3, with TRBD2 identical over 11 bases. The trim removed 5 bases at V and 2 bases at J, leaving 9 bases unmatched. The germline gives CDR1 SGHTA, CDR2 FQGNSA. CDR3 length: 17 residues. CDR3 DNA sequence: TGTGCCAGCAGCCCGCGACTAGCGGGGCTCTCCACAGATACGCAGTATTTT. Amino acids: CASSPRLAGLSTDTQYF.

V usage is TRBV7-8 and J usage is TRBJ2-7; tentatively, D is TRBD2 (7 bases). CDR1 and CDR2 from the germline V gene are SGHVS and FQNEAQ. The V end lost 8 bases, the J end lost 4 bases, and 24 bases lay between the germline ends. The CDR3 extends over 16 amino acids. CDR3 loop: CASLAGAPGALYEQYF. CDR3 DNA sequence: TGTGCCAGCTTGGCGGGGGCACCCGGGGCCTTATACGAGCAGTACTTC.

This clonotype was counted between two and nine times. The rearrangement uses TRBV7-2 and TRBJ1-3, with 7 bases aligning to TRBD1. The CDR3 runs to 16 residues. Germline lookup yields CDR1 SGHTA and CDR2 FQGNSA. V shed 5 bases and J 3 bases; nucleotides not matched to a gene: 10. The CDR3 sequence is CASSRRAGGYGNTIYF. Here the CDR3 DNA reads TGTGCCAGCAGCCGACGGGCAGGGGGTTATGGAAACACCATATATTTT.

V gene TRBV14 combines with J gene TRBJ2-7, with 9 positions matching TRBD1. This CDR3 has 15 residues. CDR1 and CDR2 (germline): SGHDN, FVKESK. Trimming removed 4 bases from V and 3 bases from J; junction bases left unmatched: 7. CDR3: CASSRPGQGYYEQYF. The CDR3 DNA reads as TGTGCCAGCAGCCGTCCGGGACAGGGATACTACGAGCAGTACTTC.

This clonotype was counted between two and nine times. The V and J genes are TRBV4-3 and TRBJ2-7; unclear D gene. Germline assignment: CDR1 LGHNA and CDR2 YSLEER. Trimming stripped 0 bases from V and 3 bases from J, with 24 bases between. The length of the CDR3 is 19 residues. In nucleotides, the CDR3 is TGCGCCAGCAGCCAAGAAGGATTTTGGTCGGAACAGCCCTTCTACGAGCAGTACTTC. This gives the protein CASSQEGFWSEQPFYEQYF.

This clonotype was seen ten or more times. The chain links TRBV5-1 to TRBJ2-1, with D possibly called TRBD1 or TRBD2 (6 bases each). The V end lost 0 bases, the J end lost 8 bases, and 15 bases lay between the germline ends. CDR1 and CDR2 (germline): SGHRS, YFSETQ. The CDR3 spans 15 residues. Written as DNA, the CDR3 is TGCGCCAGCAGCTTGGAGCCAGGGGAGGTTTATGAGCAGTTCTTC. Its protein is CASSLEPGEVYEQFF.

The CDR3 sequence: CASSQVSSTYEQYF. The CDR3, as DNA: TGCGCCAGCAGCCAAGTGAGTTCTACCTACGAGCAGTACTTC. The rearrangement links TRBV4-3 to TRBJ2-7; no firm D call. The germline CDR1 and CDR2 sequences are LGHNA and YSLEER. This CDR3 region has 14 residues. The germline V and J ends were trimmed by 1 base and 2 bases, with 9 bases remaining between them.

The rearrangement joins TRBV5-1 to TRBJ2-1, with D possibly being TRBD1 (5 bases). The CDR3 spans 15 residues. The V and J ends lost 2 bases and 2 bases respectively, with 11 bases between them. CDR1 SGHRS and CDR2 YFSETQ come from the germline V gene. CDR3 DNA: TGCGCCAGCAGCTTCGCACAGGAGACCTACAATGAGCAGTTCTTC. Translation: CASSFAQETYNEQFF.

V usage is TRBV7-8 and J usage is TRBJ2-7, with D possibly matching TRBD1 (6 bases). CDR1 and CDR2 from the germline V gene are SGHVS and FQNEAQ. The CDR3 extends over 16 amino acids. V was cut by 1 base and J by 0 bases, with 13 bases left in between. The CDR3 protein is CASSLVAGASSYEQYF. The CDR3 nucleotides read TGTGCCAGCAGCTTAGTGGCAGGGGCGAGCTCCTACGAGCAGTACTTC.

A few counts support this clonotype. The chain has TRBV4-2 and TRBJ2-3; D is perhaps TRBD1 (6 bases). The CDR3 sequence is 16 residues long. Germline V gene sequence: CDR1 LGHNA, CDR2 YNFKEQ. Trimming cost V 1 base and J 1 base, with 12 bases left between them. CDR3 sequence: CASSQVRGFGTDTQYF. CDR3 nucleotide sequence: TGTGCCAGCAGCCAAGTCAGGGGCTTTGGCACAGATACGCAGTATTTT.

In its sample, this clonotype was seen many times. The CDR3 region is CASSFGQGDTYEQYF. In nucleotides, the CDR3 is TGTGCCAGCAGCTTCGGACAGGGAGATACCTACGAGCAGTACTTC. The V call is TRBV7-7, the J call TRBJ2-7, with 8 bases matching TRBD1. The trim removed 3 bases at V and 2 bases at J, leaving 6 bases unmatched. The CDR3 is 15 residues long. Germline CDR1 is SSHAT and CDR2 is FNYEAQ (reference sequence).

V is TRBV4-3 and J is TRBJ1-6; no reliable D call. Trimming removed 0 bases from V and 5 bases from J, with 5 bases in between. CDR3 length equals 14 residues. Germline CDR1 reads LGHNA; CDR2 reads YSLEER. The CDR3 region is CASSQERDNSPLHF. DNA for the CDR3: TGCGCCAGCAGCCAAGAAAGGGATAATTCACCCCTCCACTTT.

This clonotype has just a few counts. The rearrangement links TRBV5-4 to TRBJ2-3, with D perhaps TRBD2 (5 bases). The CDR3 contains 15 residues. Germline lookup yields CDR1 SGHNT and CDR2 YYREEE (reference sequence). Trimming left V 4 bases short and J 4 bases short, with 16 bases between. The CDR3 loop reads CASSVVPGSPDTQYF. DNA for the CDR3: TGTGCCAGCAGCGTGGTACCGGGGTCACCAGATACGCAGTATTTT.

This clonotype has only a few counts. The chain couples TRBV7-6 to TRBJ1-1; 10 bases agree with TRBD1. The trim removed 5 bases at V and 2 bases at J, leaving 5 bases unmatched. CDR1 and CDR2 from the germline V gene are SGHVS and FNYEAQ. CDR3 length: 15 amino acids. The CDR3 spells CASSQGQGFNTEAFF. The CDR3 coding sequence is TGTGCCAGCAGCCAGGGACAGGGGTTCAACACTGAAGCTTTCTTT.

At least ten counts were recorded for this clonotype. The rearrangement uses TRBV10-1 and TRBJ2-1; TRBD2 agrees at 12 bases. V lost 2 bases to trimming and J lost 4 bases; unmatched junction nucleotides: 0. This CDR3 contains 15 residues. The germline gives CDR1 WNHNN, CDR2 SYGVQD (reference sequence). For the CDR3, the DNA is TGCGCCAGCAGTGAGGGGACTAGCGGGTACAATGAGCAGTTCTTC. Translation gives CASSEGTSGYNEQFF.